These 28 T cell receptor beta chains were all obtained from the same sample, sequenced in a study of blood T cell repertoires in COVID-19. Clones were read by immunoSEQ multiplex PCR, and TCRdb kept only the in-frame ones, dropping some. The sample records about 40,000 clones, about 86% being singletons. The sequencing input was peripheral blood. The receptors were gathered from a man aged 35-49 years with active COVID-19.

This chain uses TRBV14 with TRBJ1-3; D gene ambiguous. The germline CDR1 and CDR2 sequences are SGHDN and FVKESK. This CDR3 comprises 13 residues. The V gene lost 5 bases and the J gene lost 1 base, with 6 bases spanning the gap. This CDR3 reads CASSFTSGNTIYF. CDR3 DNA sequence: TGTGCCAGCAGCTTTACTTCTGGAAACACCATATATTTT.

DNA of the CDR3: TGTGCCAGCCAAACCCTGGGACAGGGCCGGAATACGCAGTATTTT. Its protein is CASQTLGQGRNTQYF. V gene TRBV28 combines with J gene TRBJ2-3; 9 bases map to TRBD1. The germline V gene encodes CDR1 MDHEN and CDR2 SYDVKM. The CDR3 is 15 amino acids. V lost 8 bases and J lost 7; bases outside the gene matches: 13.

This clone was picked up one time. The chain joins TRBV25-1 to TRBJ1-1; 7 nucleotides agree with TRBD1. Germline values: CDR1 MGHDK, CDR2 SYGVNS. After removal of 7 bases from V and 3 bases from J, the junction contained 8 bases not matched to a gene. The CDR3 is 14 amino acids. The CDR3 coding sequence is TGTGCCAGCACCCTCCGAGACAGGGACACTGAAGCTTTCTTT. Translating gives CASTLRDRDTEAFF.

The rearrangement joins TRBV5-1 to TRBJ2-7; 8 bases fit TRBD2. Unmatched junction bases numbered 12, after V lost 0 bases and J lost 4 bases. Germline CDR1 and CDR2: SGHRS and YFSETQ. The CDR3 extends over 17 amino acids. CDR3 amino acids: CASSLELTSGKLYEQYF. The CDR3 DNA follows: TGCGCCAGCAGCTTGGAGCTCACTAGCGGCAAATTATACGAGCAGTACTTC.

The chain recombines TRBV6-5 with TRBJ2-7, with 10 bases aligning to TRBD2. CDR3 length: 16 amino acids. V shed 2 bases, J shed 0 bases, and the junction held 4 bases outside the gene matches. Germline assignment: CDR1 MNHEY and CDR2 SVGAGI. The CDR3 sequence is CASSYIAGGHSYEQYF. CDR3 DNA: TGTGCCAGCAGTTACATAGCGGGAGGCCACTCCTACGAGCAGTACTTC.

The genes are TRBV27 and TRBJ2-7; 8 nucleotides match TRBD2. The ends lost 4 bases at V and 2 bases at J; junction bases unmatched: 13. The CDR3 is made up of 17 amino acids. The germline gives CDR1 MNHEY, CDR2 SMNVEV (reference sequence). The CDR3 coding sequence is TGTGCCAGCAGTTCGCTGACGGGGCGGGAGGTAGCCTACGAGCAGTACTTC. Translation gives CASSSLTGREVAYEQYF.

This sequence joins TRBV28 and TRBJ2-7, with D possibly TRBD1 on 7 matching bases. Germline V gene data show CDR1 as MDHEN and CDR2 as SYDVKM. The CDR3 totals 14 residues. The V gene lost 6 bases and the J gene lost 3 bases, with 15 bases spanning the gap. The CDR3 region is CASRRQGGDYEQYF. The CDR3 coding sequence is TGTGCCAGCAGACGACAGGGAGGAGACTACGAGCAGTACTTC.

This chain connects TRBV12-3 or TRBV12-4 to TRBJ2-5, with D possibly being TRBD1 (6 bases). Trimming removed 6 bases from V and 5 bases from J, with 10 bases in between. This CDR3 has 12 amino acids. The chain's CDR3 is CASRHDRETQYF. In DNA form, the CDR3 reads TGTGCCAGCAGACACGACAGGGAGACCCAGTACTTC.

The chain has TRBV28 and TRBJ2-4, with D tentatively TRBD1 (6 bases). Germline V gene sequence: CDR1 MDHEN, CDR2 SYDVKM. Trimming cost V 6 bases and J 2 bases, with 14 bases left between them. This CDR3 is 15 amino acids long. The CDR3 loop is CASSKLQGPKNIQYF. The CDR3 coding sequence is TGTGCCAGCAGCAAACTACAGGGTCCCAAAAACATTCAGTACTTC.

This rearrangement joins TRBV25-1 to TRBJ2-3; 10 nucleotides match TRBD2. CDR1 and CDR2 (germline): MGHDK, SYGVNS. There are 16 residues in the CDR3. Trimming cost V 3 bases and J 0 bases; bases outside gene matches: 3. The CDR3, as DNA: TGTGCCAGCAGTGAGGGACTAGCGCTTAGCACAGATACGCAGTATTTT. Protein product: CASSEGLALSTDTQYF. Looking up the rest from reference TRBV25-1 and TRBJ2-3 gives the full variable domain: EADIYQTPRYLVIGTGKKITLECSQTMGHDKMYWYQQDPGMELHLIHYSYGVNSTEKGDLSSESTVSRIRTEHFPLTLESARPSHTSQYLCASSEGLALSTDTQYFGPGTRLTVL.

The V call is TRBV30, the J call TRBJ2-2; the match to TRBD1 covers 10 bases. CDR3 length equals 21 residues. From germline, CDR1 is GTSNPN and CDR2 SVGIG (reference sequence). V lost 2 bases to trimming and J lost 4 bases; unmatched junction nucleotides: 22. The chain's CDR3 is CAWSMDSAGRDRGPFTGELFF. Written as DNA, the CDR3 is TGTGCCTGGAGTATGGATAGTGCAGGCCGGGACAGGGGACCATTCACCGGGGAGCTGTTTTTT.

CDR3 DNA: TGTGCCAGTAGTTGGTGGGGGGGCGAAGGAACTGAAGCTTTCTTT. Its translation: CASSWWGGEGTEAFF. This chain uses TRBV19 with TRBJ1-1; TRBD1 might be the D (6 bases). Germline V gene lookup returns CDR1 LNHDA and CDR2 SQIVND (reference sequence). CDR3 length equals 15 residues. V lost 5 bases and J lost 5, with 18 bases in between.

The rearrangement joins TRBV7-9 to TRBJ1-4, with 8 positions matching TRBD1. The CDR3 is made up of 16 amino acids. Trimming cost V 5 bases and J 6 bases; bases outside gene matches: 11. CDR1 and CDR2 (germline): SEHNR, FQNEAQ (reference sequence). CDR3 DNA: TGTGCCAGCAGCCCTTACCTCTACAGGGGGGATGAAAAACTGTTTTTT. Its translation is CASSPYLYRGDEKLFF.

The chain joins TRBV19 to TRBJ2-1, with TRBD1 identical over 9 bases. The J segment lost 8 bases and the V segment lost 5 bases, leaving 10 bases of the junction unmatched. The CDR3 length is 15 residues. Germline values: CDR1 LNHDA, CDR2 SQIVND (reference sequence). The CDR3 spells CASSATGTGSDEQFF. CDR3 nucleotides: TGTGCCAGTAGTGCAACCGGGACAGGGAGCGATGAGCAGTTCTTC.

The V call is TRBV7-2, the J call TRBJ1-2; TRBD1 matches at 7 bases. The V gene end was trimmed by 5 bases and the J gene end by 0 bases; junction bases not matched to a gene: 9. The CDR3 length is 16 residues. Germline V gene sequence: CDR1 SGHTA, CDR2 FQGNSA. The DNA for the CDR3 is TGTGCCAGCAGCCCGTCGACAGGGCTATCTAACTATGGCTACACCTTC. Its translation: CASSPSTGLSNYGYTF.

A remark on this clone: At one boundary the junction diverges from the germline segment, which might be a read error. CDR3 sequence (DNA): TGTGCCAGCAGCCTAGGCCGTAGTACAGGGGCGTTATTC. Encoded protein: CASSLGRSTGALF. V is TRBV7-8 and J is TRBJ2-7, with 7 positions matching TRBD1. CDR1 and CDR2 (germline): SGHVS, FQNEAQ. The CDR3 loop spans 13 amino acids.

The gene calls are TRBV4-2 and TRBJ2-2; 8 bases are a match to TRBD2. Losses at the gene ends were 4 bases for V and 0 bases for J; bases not matched to a gene: 7. The V gene's germline CDR1 is LGHNA and CDR2 YNFKEQ. There are 17 residues in the CDR3. As DNA, the CDR3 is TGTGCCAGCAGCCCGCTTAGCGGGGTTTCGAACACCGGGGAGCTGTTTTTT. Translated: CASSPLSGVSNTGELFF.

The rearrangement uses TRBV11-2 and TRBJ2-7, with 14 positions matching TRBD2. There are 16 residues in the CDR3. Trimming removed 3 bases from V and 1 base from J; junction bases left unmatched: 2. CDR1 SGHAT and CDR2 FQNNGV come from the germline V gene. The CDR3 sequence: CASSLGLAGVSYEQYF. CDR3 nucleotide sequence: TGTGCCAGCAGCTTGGGACTAGCGGGAGTGTCCTACGAGCAGTACTTC.

This rearrangement joins TRBV14 to TRBJ1-1, with TRBD1 identical over 9 bases. Germline V gene lookup returns CDR1 SGHDN and CDR2 FVKESK. The CDR3 is 15 amino acids. V gave up 4 bases and J gave up 9 bases; unmatched junction bases: 12. CDR3 amino acids: CASSPGAGTGIKAFF. The DNA of the CDR3 is TGTGCCAGCAGCCCCGGAGCCGGGACAGGGATCAAAGCTTTCTTT.

V gene TRBV30 combines with J gene TRBJ2-7; the D is unclear. Trimming removed 1 base at V and 4 bases at J, with 5 bases between. This CDR3 is built from 11 residues. In germline, CDR1 is GTSNPN, CDR2 SVGIG (reference sequence). The chain's CDR3 is CAWSATYEQYF. CDR3 in DNA: TGTGCCTGGAGTGCGACATACGAGCAGTACTTC. Drawing the rest from reference TRBV30 and TRBJ2-7, the complete variable domain is SQTIHQWPATLVQPVGSPLSLECTVEGTSNPNLYWYRQAAGRGLQLLFYSVGIGQISSEVPQNLSASRPQDRQFILSSKKLLLSDSGFYLCAWSATYEQYFGPGTRLTVT.

Only a few counts were recorded for this clone. This rearrangement joins TRBV30 to TRBJ1-1, with a possible D match to TRBD1 (5 bases). From germline, CDR1 is GTSNPN and CDR2 SVGIG (reference sequence). This CDR3 is built from 14 residues. Between the trimmed V and J ends, which lost 2 bases and 1 base, there was a span of 11 bases. The CDR3 is CAWSKGLENTEAFF. The CDR3 bases are TGTGCCTGGAGTAAGGGGCTGGAGAACACTGAAGCTTTCTTT.

This chain uses TRBV11-2 with TRBJ1-1; weak D call: TRBD1 (6 bases). Germline CDR1 reads SGHAT; CDR2 reads FQNNGV. The CDR3 spans 14 residues. Trimming left V 3 bases short and J 0 bases short, with 8 bases between. The CDR3 nucleotides read TGTGCCAGCAGCTTCACAGGGCTGAACACTGAAGCTTTCTTT. It is translated as CASSFTGLNTEAFF.

The chain links TRBV24-1 to TRBJ2-5; D unresolved. This CDR3 is built from 13 residues. V was cut by 3 bases and J by 1 base, with 5 bases left in between. Germline CDR1 is KGHDR and CDR2 is SFDVKD. This CDR3 is CATSDATQETQYF. The CDR3 DNA reads TGTGCCACCAGTGATGCTACCCAAGAGACCCAGTACTTC.

The V gene is TRBV7-9, the J gene TRBJ2-7; 7 bases agree with TRBD2. V lost 9 bases to trimming and J lost 2 bases; unmatched junction nucleotides: 4. CDR1 is SEHNR and CDR2 is FQNEAQ in the germline V gene (reference sequence). The CDR3 totals 12 residues. CDR3 loop: CASSSGTYEQYF. The CDR3 nucleotides read TGTGCCAGTTCAAGCGGGACCTACGAGCAGTACTTC.

This clone occurred a few times. The V and J genes are TRBV28 and TRBJ2-7; TRBD2 is a possible D gene (6 bases). Trimming took 6 bases from V and 0 from J, leaving 12 bases between them. CDR1 and CDR2 from the germline V gene are MDHEN and SYDVKM. CDR3 length equals 14 residues. CDR3 in amino acids: CASSQPGVSYEQYF. The CDR3 DNA follows: TGTGCCAGCAGCCAGCCGGGGGTCTCCTACGAGCAGTACTTC.

This rearrangement joins TRBV6-5 to TRBJ2-1; D is unresolved. V lost 6 bases and J 4 bases, leaving 7 bases between the germline ends. The V gene's germline CDR1 is MNHEY and CDR2 SVGAGI. The CDR3 loop spans 12 amino acids. CDR3 nucleotide sequence: TGTGCCAGCAGCTCCAGATACAATGAGCAGTTCTTC. It translates to CASSSRYNEQFF.

The chain employs TRBV15 and TRBJ1-2; 7 bases match TRBD1. The CDR3 has 16 amino acids. The germline gives CDR1 LNHNV, CDR2 YYDKDF (reference sequence). Germline trimming cut 0 bases from V and 8 bases from J; bases unmatched to any gene: 12. This CDR3 reads CATSRDEGGDLSGYTF. The CDR3 coding sequence is TGTGCCACCAGCAGAGATGAAGGGGGCGATCTCTCGGGCTACACCTTC. Variable domain in full (rest from reference TRBV15 and TRBJ1-2): DAMVIQNPRYQVTQFGKPVTLSCSQTLNHNVMYWYQQKSSQAPKLLFHYYDKDFNNEADTPDNFQSRRPNTSFCFLDIRSPGLGDTAMYLCATSRDEGGDLSGYTFGSGTRLTVV.

This clone occurred once. The gene calls are TRBV19 and TRBJ1-1; 7 nucleotides agree with TRBD1. The length of the CDR3 is 14 residues. CDR1 and CDR2 (germline): LNHDA, SQIVND (reference sequence). V shed 10 bases, J shed 0 bases, and the junction held 8 bases outside the gene matches. The CDR3 DNA sequence: TGTGCCACCTCGACAGGGATCATGAACACTGAAGCTTTCTTT. Its translation: CATSTGIMNTEAFF.